This T cell receptor (beta chain) was identified in a study of blood T cell repertoires in COVID-19. Study details: There were acute and convalescent COVID-19 samples, and they came from the United States, Italy and Spain. Sources were T cells, B-cell-depleted T cells, or PBMCs; the material itself was cDNA or gDNA.

Authors' data handling: Nucleated cell number was recorded as an estimate derived from reference gene primer amplification. Assay: immunoSEQ multiplex PCR; the TCRdb copy retains only in-frame clones and omits some. That table supplies the V and J calls and clone size; D and trimming were determined from the DNA. The sample carries more than 45,000 clones, approximately 83% recorded once. This CDR3 region has 15 residues. Between the trimmed V and J ends, which lost 6 bases and 13 bases, there was a span of 24 bases. The germline V gene encodes CDR1 SGHAT and CDR2 FQNNGV. Sequencing was carried out using peripheral blood. This sequence was found in a man aged 35-49 years with acute or convalescent COVID-19. The V gene is TRBV11-2, the J gene TRBJ2-2; possibly TRBD2 for D (6 bases). The CDR3 protein is CASSPGSAGPTVLFF. CDR3 bases: TGTGCCAGCAGTCCCGGGTCGGCGGGACCGACTGTGCTGTTTTTT.